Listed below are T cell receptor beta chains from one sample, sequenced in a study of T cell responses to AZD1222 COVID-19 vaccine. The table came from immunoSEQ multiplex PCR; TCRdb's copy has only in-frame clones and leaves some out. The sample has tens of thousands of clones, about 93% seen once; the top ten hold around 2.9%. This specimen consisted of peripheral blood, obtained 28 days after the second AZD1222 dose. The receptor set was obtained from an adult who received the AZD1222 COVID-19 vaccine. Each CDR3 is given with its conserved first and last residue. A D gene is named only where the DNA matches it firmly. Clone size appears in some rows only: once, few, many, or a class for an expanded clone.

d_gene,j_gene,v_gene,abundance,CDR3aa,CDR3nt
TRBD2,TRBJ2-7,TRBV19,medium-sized,CASSVTSGGASEQYF,TGTGCCAGTAGTGTCACTAGCGGGGGGGCCTCCGAGCAGTACTTC
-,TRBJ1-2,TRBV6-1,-,CASSEMFMGIYGYTF,TGTGCCAGCAGTGAGATGTTTATGGGGATCTATGGCTACACCTTC
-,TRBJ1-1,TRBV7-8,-,CASSFTDNTEAFF,TGTGCCAGCAGCTTTACGGACAACACTGAAGCTTTCTTT
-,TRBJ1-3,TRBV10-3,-,CASRGLISGNTIYF,TGTGCCTCCCGGGGGCTGATCTCTGGAAACACCATATATTTT
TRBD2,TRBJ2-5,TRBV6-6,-,CASSPRSGGPRETQYF,TGTGCCAGCAGTCCCCGTTCGGGGGGGCCTCGAGAGACCCAGTACTTC
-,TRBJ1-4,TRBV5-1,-,CASSENPNEKLFF,TGCGCCAGCAGCGAGAATCCTAATGAAAAACTGTTTTTT
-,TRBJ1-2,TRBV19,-,CASSITGINNYGYTF,TGTGCCAGTAGTATAACGGGGATTAATAACTATGGCTACACCTTC
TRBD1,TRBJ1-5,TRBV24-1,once,CATSGQLRKFRTEVNQPQHF,TGTGCCACCTCGGGACAGTTGAGGAAGTTTCGTACCGAAGTAAATCAGCCCCAGCATTTT
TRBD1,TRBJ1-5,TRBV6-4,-,CASSDFTGAPQHF,TGTGCCAGCAGTGACTTCACAGGGGCGCCCCAGCATTTT
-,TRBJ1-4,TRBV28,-,CASSLWGGDNEKLFF,TGTGCCAGCAGTTTATGGGGGGGAGATAATGAAAAACTGTTTTTT
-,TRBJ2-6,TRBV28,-,CASSSTGSGANVLTF,TGTGCCAGCAGCTCTACAGGCTCTGGGGCCAACGTCCTGACTTTC
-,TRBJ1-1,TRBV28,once,CASSFRGTEAFF,TGTGCCAGCAGTTTCAGGGGCACTGAAGCTTTCTTT
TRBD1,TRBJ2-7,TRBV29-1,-,CSVGARGGLYEQYF,TGCAGCGTTGGGGCGCGAGGGGGCCTGTACGAGCAGTACTTC
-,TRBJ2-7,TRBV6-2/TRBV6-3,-,CASSYSLPSYEQYF,TGTGCCAGCAGTTACAGCCTTCCCTCCTACGAGCAGTACTTC
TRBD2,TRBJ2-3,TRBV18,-,CASSRGGSTDTQYF,TGTGCCAGCTCACGCGGGGGGTCCACAGATACGCAGTATTTT
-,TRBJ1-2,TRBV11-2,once,CASRTLSGGQDNYGYTF,TGTGCCAGCAGAACATTGTCGGGGGGACAAGATAACTATGGCTACACCTTC
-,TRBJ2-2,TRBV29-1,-,CSVETSTGELFF,TGCAGCGTTGAGACTAGCACCGGGGAGCTGTTTTTT
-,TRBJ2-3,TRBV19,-,CASSNEGFSDTQYF,TGTGCCAGTAGCAACGAAGGGTTTTCAGATACGCAGTATTTT
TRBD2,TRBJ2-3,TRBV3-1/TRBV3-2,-,CASTPGLAGVETDTQYF,TGTGCCAGCACCCCGGGACTAGCGGGAGTAGAGACAGATACGCAGTATTTT
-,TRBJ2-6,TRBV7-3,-,CASSQTVNSGANVLTF,TGTGCCAGCAGCCAGACAGTGAACTCTGGGGCCAACGTCCTGACTTTC
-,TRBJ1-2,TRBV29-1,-,CSVGGESSLYTF,TGCAGCGTTGGGGGTGAGTCCAGCCTCTACACCTTC
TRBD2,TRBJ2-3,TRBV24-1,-,CATSDPGLAGEGGTQYF,TGTGCCACCAGTGACCCGGGACTAGCGGGGGAGGGGGGTACGCAGTATTTT
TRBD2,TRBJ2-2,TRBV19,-,CASSLVLLWRGGVGELFF,TGTGCCAGTAGCCTCGTACTTCTCTGGCGGGGGGGCGTCGGGGAGCTGTTTTTT
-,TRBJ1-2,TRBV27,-,CASSPTVGGYTF,TGTGCCAGCAGTCCAACAGTGGGGGGCTACACCTTC
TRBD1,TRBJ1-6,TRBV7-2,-,CASSWDSSSYNSPLHF,TGTGCCAGCAGCTGGGACAGCAGCTCCTATAATTCACCCCTCCACTTT
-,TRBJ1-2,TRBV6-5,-,CASRRRGLNYGYTF,TGTGCCAGCAGGAGAAGAGGGCTGAACTATGGCTACACCTTC
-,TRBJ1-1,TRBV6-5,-,CASSYDGSRQSPEAFF,TGTGCCAGCAGTTATGATGGGTCAAGACAGTCCCCTGAAGCTTTCTTT
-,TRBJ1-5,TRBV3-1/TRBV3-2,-,CASSQDRNQPQHF,TGTGCCAGCAGCCAAGACAGGAATCAGCCCCAGCATTTT
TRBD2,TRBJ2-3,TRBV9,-,CASSGLADTQYF,TGTGCCAGCAGCGGACTAGCGGATACGCAGTATTTT
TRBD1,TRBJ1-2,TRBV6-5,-,CASSHDRGYGYTF,TGTGCCAGCAGCCACGACAGGGGGTATGGCTACACCTTC
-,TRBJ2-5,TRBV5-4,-,CASSFQGRDRETQYF,TGTGCCAGCAGCTTCCAGGGCAGGGACCGTGAGACCCAGTACTTC
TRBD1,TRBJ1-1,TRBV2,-,CASRETRTGLSEAFF,TGTGCCAGCAGAGAGACCCGGACAGGGCTGTCTGAAGCTTTCTTT
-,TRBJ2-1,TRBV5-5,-,CASSLWGEQFF,TGTGCCAGCAGCTTGTGGGGGGAGCAGTTCTTC
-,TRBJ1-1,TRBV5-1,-,CASSGGLNTEAFF,TGCGCCAGCAGCGGCGGACTAAACACTGAAGCTTTCTTT
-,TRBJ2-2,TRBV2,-,CASRAQGITGELFF,TGTGCCAGCAGAGCCCAGGGGATCACCGGGGAGCTGTTTTTT
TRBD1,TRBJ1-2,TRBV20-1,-,CSTDRDHGYTF,TGCAGTACGGACAGGGACCATGGCTACACCTTC
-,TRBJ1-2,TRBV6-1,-,CASSEGQGYGYTF,TGTGCCAGCAGTGAAGGGCAGGGCTATGGCTACACCTTC
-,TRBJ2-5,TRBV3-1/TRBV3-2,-,CASSQLRDSETQYF,TGTGCCAGCAGCCAGCTCCGGGACTCTGAGACCCAGTACTTC
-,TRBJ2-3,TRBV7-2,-,CASSLVSGSTDTQYF,TGTGCCAGCAGCTTAGTTTCCGGGAGCACAGATACGCAGTATTTT
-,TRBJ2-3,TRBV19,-,CASSIGAGGTDTQYF,TGTGCCAGTAGTATTGGAGCAGGGGGCACAGATACGCAGTATTTT
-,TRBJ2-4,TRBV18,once,CASSPRVQMRNIQYF,TGTGCCAGCTCCCCCAGGGTTCAGATGAGGAACATTCAGTACTTC
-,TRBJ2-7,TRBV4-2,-,CASSQVQGHEQYF,TGTGCCAGCAGCCAAGTGCAGGGCCACGAGCAGTACTTC
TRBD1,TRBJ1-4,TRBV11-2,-,CASRGPGQSNEKLFF,TGTGCCAGCAGGGGACCGGGACAGTCTAATGAAAAACTGTTTTTT
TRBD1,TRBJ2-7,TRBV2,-,CASEQGYEQYF,TGTGCCAGCGAACAGGGGTACGAGCAGTACTTC
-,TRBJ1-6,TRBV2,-,CASSLTVSRSPLHF,TGTGCCAGCAGCCTTACAGTATCCCGTTCACCCCTCCACTTT
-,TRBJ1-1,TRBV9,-,CASSPTGLRNTEAFF,TGTGCCAGCAGCCCTACGGGACTTCGGAACACTGAAGCTTTCTTT
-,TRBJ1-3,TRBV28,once,CASSPGTIGNTIYF,TGTGCCAGCAGCCCAGGGACAATCGGAAACACCATATATTTT